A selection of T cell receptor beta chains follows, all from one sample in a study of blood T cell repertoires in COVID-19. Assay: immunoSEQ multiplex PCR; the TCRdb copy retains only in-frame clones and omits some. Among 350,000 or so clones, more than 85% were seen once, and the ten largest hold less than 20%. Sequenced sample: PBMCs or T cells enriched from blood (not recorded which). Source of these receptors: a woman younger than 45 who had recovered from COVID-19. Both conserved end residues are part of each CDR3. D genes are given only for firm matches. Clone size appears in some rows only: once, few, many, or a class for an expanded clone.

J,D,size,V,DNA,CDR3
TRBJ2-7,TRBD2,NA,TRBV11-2,TGTGCCAGCAGCGGGAGACTAGCGGGGTTCGAGCAGTACTTC,CASSGRLAGFEQYF
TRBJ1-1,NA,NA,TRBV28,TGTGCCAGCAGCCCCCCCGGGGGAACCACTGAAGCTTTCTTT,CASSPPGGTTEAFF
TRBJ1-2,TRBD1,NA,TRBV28,TGTGCCAGCAGTTTAATCCAGGGGGACTATGGCTACACCTTC,CASSLIQGDYGYTF
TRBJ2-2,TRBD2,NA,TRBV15,TGTGCCACCAGCAGAGATCGACTAGCGGGAGGGCTCTACACCGGGGAGCTGTTTTTT,CATSRDRLAGGLYTGELFF
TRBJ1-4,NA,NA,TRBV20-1,TGCAGTGCCCTTAATAATGAAAAACTGTTTTTT,CSALNNEKLFF
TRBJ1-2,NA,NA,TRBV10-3,TGTGCCATCAGTGAGACAGGAGTAGGCTATGGCTACACCTTC,CAISETGVGYGYTF
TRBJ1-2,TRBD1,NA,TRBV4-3,TGCGCCAGCAGCCAAGAGCAACGGGGGGACAGGGGCTACACCTTC,CASSQEQRGDRGYTF
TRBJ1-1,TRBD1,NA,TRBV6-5,TGTGCCAGCAGACCTCCGACAGGGTTTGGTACTGAAGCTTTCTTT,CASRPPTGFGTEAFF
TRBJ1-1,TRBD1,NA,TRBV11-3,TGTGCCAGCAGCTTAGGGGGGACAGGGGGAAGCACTGAAGCTTTCTTT,CASSLGGTGGSTEAFF
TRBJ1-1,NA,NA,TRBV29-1,TGCAGCGTGGATCAGTCCGGCGGGGGCTCTGAAGCTTTCTTT,CSVDQSGGGSEAFF
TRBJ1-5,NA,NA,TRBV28,TGTGCCAGCAGTTTTTCGCCCGGAGGTCAGCCCCAGCATTTT,CASSFSPGGQPQHF
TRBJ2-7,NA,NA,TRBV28,TGTGCCAGCGCAGAACAGGGTTCCCGCTACGAGCAGTACTTC,CASAEQGSRYEQYF
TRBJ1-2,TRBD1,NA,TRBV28,TGTGCCAGCAGGACGGGAGGGGGCGGCTATGGCTACACCTTC,CASRTGGGGYGYTF
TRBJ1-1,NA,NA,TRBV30,TGTGCCTGGAGTGTTGGGAGGGGGGGCACTGAAGCTTTCTTT,CAWSVGRGGTEAFF
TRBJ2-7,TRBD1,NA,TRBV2,TGTGCCAGCAGACCGGACAGGGTTCAAGAGCAGTACTTC,CASRPDRVQEQYF
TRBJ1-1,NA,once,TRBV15,TGTGCCACCAGCAGCGGGGGCACTGAAGCTTTCTTT,CATSSGGTEAFF
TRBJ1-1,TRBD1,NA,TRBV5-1,TGCGCCAGCAGCTCATTACAGGGGGCAATGAACACTGAAGCTTTCTTT,CASSSLQGAMNTEAFF
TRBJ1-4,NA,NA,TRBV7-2,TGTGCCAGCAGCACAGGACGGTGGAGTGAAAAACTGTTTTTT,CASSTGRWSEKLFF
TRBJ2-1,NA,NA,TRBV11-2,TGTGCCAGCAGCCCCCGGGACACCTCCTACAATGAGCAGTTCTTC,CASSPRDTSYNEQFF
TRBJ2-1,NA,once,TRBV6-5,TGTGCCAGCAGTTACGCGGGGAGGTACAATGAGCAGTTCTTC,CASSYAGRYNEQFF
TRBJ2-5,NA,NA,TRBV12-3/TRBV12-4,TGTGCCAGCAGTTTAAATCAGAAAGAGACCCAGTACTTC,CASSLNQKETQYF
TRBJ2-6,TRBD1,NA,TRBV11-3,TGTGCCAGCAGCCCCTGGACAGGCCTCTACTCTGGGGCCAACGTCCTGACTTTC,CASSPWTGLYSGANVLTF
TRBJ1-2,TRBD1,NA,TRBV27,TGTGCCAGCAGGAATCCAGGGACAGGGGGCTACACCTTC,CASRNPGTGGYTF
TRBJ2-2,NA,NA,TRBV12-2,TGTGCAAGTCGCCCCTCAGTTAGCGGAACGAACACCGGGGAGCTGTTTTTT,CASRPSVSGTNTGELFF
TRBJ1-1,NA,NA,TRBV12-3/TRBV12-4,TGTGCCAGCAGTTTTTCCGGGGGCACTGAAGCTTTCTTT,CASSFSGGTEAFF
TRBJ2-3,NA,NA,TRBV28,TGTGCCACCTTTAGACAGGGCACAGATACGCAGTATTTT,CATFRQGTDTQYF